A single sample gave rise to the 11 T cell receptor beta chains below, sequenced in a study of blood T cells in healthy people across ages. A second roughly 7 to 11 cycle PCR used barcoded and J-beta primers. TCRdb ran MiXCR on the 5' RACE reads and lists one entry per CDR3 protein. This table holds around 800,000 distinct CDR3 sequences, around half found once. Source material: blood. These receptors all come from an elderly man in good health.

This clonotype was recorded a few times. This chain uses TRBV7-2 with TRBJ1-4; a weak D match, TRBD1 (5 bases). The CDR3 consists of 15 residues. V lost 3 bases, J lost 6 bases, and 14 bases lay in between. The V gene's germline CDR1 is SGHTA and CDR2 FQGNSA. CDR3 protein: CASSFSGGTDEKLFF. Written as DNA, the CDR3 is TGTGCCAGCAGCTTTAGTGGGGGAACGGATGAAAAACTGTTTTTT.

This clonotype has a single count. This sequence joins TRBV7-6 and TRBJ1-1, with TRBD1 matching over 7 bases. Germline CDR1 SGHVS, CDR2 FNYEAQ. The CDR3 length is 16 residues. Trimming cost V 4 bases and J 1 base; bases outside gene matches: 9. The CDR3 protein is CASSSPYRGPNTEAFF. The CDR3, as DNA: TGTGCCAGCAGCTCACCCTACAGGGGACCGAACACTGAAGCTTTCTTT.

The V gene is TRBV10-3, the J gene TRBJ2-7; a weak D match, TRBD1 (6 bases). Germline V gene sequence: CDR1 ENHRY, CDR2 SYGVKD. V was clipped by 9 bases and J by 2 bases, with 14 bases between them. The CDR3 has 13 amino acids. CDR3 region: CAIQGTVTYEQYF. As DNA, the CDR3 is TGTGCCATTCAGGGGACGGTCACCTACGAGCAGTACTTC.

The CDR3 region has the DNA TGTGCCAGCAGCCCAATAGGGACGGCGAAGGGCACTGAAGCTTTCTTT. It encodes CASSPIGTAKGTEAFF. The genes are TRBV14 and TRBJ1-1; weak D call: TRBD1 (5 bases). V was clipped by 4 bases and J by 4 bases, with 19 bases between them. The CDR3 has 16 residues. The germline V gene encodes CDR1 SGHDN and CDR2 FVKESK.

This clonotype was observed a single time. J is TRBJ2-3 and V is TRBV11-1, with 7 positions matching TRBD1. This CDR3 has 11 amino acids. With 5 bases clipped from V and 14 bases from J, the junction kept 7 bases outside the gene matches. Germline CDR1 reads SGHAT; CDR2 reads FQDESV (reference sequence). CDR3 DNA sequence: TGTGCCAGCAGCCCAGACAGGGAACGGTATTTT. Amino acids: CASSPDRERYF.

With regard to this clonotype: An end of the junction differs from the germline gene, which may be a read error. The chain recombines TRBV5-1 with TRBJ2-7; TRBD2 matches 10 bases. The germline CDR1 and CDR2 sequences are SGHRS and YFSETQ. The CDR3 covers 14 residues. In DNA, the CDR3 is TGCGCCGGCAGCTTCACTAGCGGGAACGACGAGCAGTACTTC. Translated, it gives CAGSFTSGNDEQYF.

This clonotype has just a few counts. In nucleotides, the CDR3 is TGTGCCAGCAGCCCGTCCAGGACAGGTGACCCGAACACTGAAGCTTTCTTT. Translated, it gives CASSPSRTGDPNTEAFF. The V gene is TRBV11-2, the J gene TRBJ1-1; 7 bases are shared with TRBD1. Germline CDR1 SGHAT, CDR2 FQNNGV. The V and J ends lost 5 bases and 1 base, in that order; junction bases with no gene match: 13. The CDR3 consists of 17 residues.

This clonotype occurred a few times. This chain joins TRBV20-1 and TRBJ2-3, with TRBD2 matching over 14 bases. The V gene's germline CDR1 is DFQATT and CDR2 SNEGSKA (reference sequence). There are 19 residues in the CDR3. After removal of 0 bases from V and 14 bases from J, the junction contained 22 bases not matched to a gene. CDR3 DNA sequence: TGCAGTGCTAGAGACTCCGGGACTAGCGGGAGCGGGGGGCACAGATACGCGTATTTT. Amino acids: CSARDSGTSGSGGHRYAYF.

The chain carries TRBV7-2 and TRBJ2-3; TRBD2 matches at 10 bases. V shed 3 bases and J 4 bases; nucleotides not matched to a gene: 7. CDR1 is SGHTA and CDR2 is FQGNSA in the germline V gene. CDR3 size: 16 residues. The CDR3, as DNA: TGTGCCAGCAGCTTGCTAGGGACTAGCGATGCAGATACGCAGTATTTT. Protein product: CASSLLGTSDADTQYF.

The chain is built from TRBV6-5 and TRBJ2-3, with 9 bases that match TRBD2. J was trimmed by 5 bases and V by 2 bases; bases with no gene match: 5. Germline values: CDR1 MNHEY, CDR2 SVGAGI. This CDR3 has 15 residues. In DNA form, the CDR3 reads TGTGCCAGCAGTTACCCGGGAGCGGGAGGAGATACGCAGTATTTT. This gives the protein CASSYPGAGGDTQYF.

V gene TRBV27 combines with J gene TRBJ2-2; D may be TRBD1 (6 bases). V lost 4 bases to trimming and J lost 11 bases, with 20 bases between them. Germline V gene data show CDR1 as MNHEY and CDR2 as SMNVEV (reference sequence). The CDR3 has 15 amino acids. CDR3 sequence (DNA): TGTGCCAGCAGTTCTCAGACAGGCCGGGTGACCGAGCTGTTTTTT. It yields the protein CASSSQTGRVTELFF.